This T cell receptor beta chain is from a study of PD-1 blockade in classical Hodgkin lymphoma. This clone has only one observation. Its antigen is not identified. Every patient had relapsed following autologous stem cell transplantation, and cohorts differed in brentuximab vedotin exposure. Clones were read by immunoSEQ multiplex PCR, and TCRdb kept only the in-frame ones, dropping some. This table has 40,000 or so clones, around 80% appearing once. This CDR3 contains 15 residues. The germline V gene has CDR1 MNHNS and CDR2 SASEGT. Trimming stripped 6 bases from V and 4 bases from J, with 18 bases between. General study findings and limits: Baseline TCR diversity was reportedly lower in newly diagnosed patients than in healthy donors. It was reported as lower still in relapsed/refractory patients. Patients who responded completely had about the same baseline diversity as newly diagnosed patients.

This sequence originates from a human donor with classical Hodgkin lymphoma. The chain is built from TRBV6-1 and TRBJ1-2; D may be TRBD1 (6 bases). The starting material was peripheral blood mononuclear cells (PBMCs), obtained at baseline. For the CDR3, the DNA is TGTGCCAGCAGAGGTAGGGGGGCATCTTCCTATGGCTACACCTTC. This sequence encodes CASRGRGASSYGYTF.